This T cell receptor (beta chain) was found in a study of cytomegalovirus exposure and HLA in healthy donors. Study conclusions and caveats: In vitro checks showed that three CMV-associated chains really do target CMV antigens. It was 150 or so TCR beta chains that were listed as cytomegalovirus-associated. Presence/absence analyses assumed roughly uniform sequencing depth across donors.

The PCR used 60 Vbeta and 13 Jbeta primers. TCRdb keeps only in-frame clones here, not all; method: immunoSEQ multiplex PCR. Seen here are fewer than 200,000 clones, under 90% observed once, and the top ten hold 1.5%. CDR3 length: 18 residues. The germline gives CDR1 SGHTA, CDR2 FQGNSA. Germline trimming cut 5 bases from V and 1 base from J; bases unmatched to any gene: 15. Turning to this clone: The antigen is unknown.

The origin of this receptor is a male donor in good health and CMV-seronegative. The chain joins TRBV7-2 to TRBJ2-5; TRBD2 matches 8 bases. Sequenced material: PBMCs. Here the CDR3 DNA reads TGTGCCAGCAGCCGTCATCTCGGGGGGGGGCCCCCCCAAGAGACCCAGTACTTC. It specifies CASSRHLGGGPPQETQYF.